The T cell receptor (beta chain) described here comes from a study of T cells in Graves' hyperthyroidism and ophthalmopathy. TCR beta CDR3 regions were amplified from RNA transcripts. TCR CDR3 regions were first amplified by RT-PCR with HTBI primers. TCRdb reprocessed the multiplex PCR reads via MiXCR and lists one record per CDR3 protein. The data show under 750,000 distinct CDR3 sequences, under 20% seen once. In germline, CDR1 is MNHNS, CDR2 SASEGT. The CDR3 sequence is 13 residues long. Between the trimmed V and J ends, which lost 6 bases and 9 bases, there was a span of 17 bases. Newly diagnosed hyperthyroidism patients aged 18 to 65 years had disease lasting under 2 months. First hyperthyroidism diagnosis is when the blood sample was obtained, before any ophthalmopathy symptoms. This clonotype was observed a handful of times.

This TCR came from a woman aged 50 to 65 with Graves' hyperthyroidism that later progressed to Graves' ophthalmopathy. Input material: blood. V usage is TRBV6-1 and J usage is TRBJ1-1; TRBD1 might be the D (6 bases). The CDR3 reads CASSGDTTFQAFF. In nucleotides, the CDR3 is TGTGCCAGCAGCGGGGACACAACCTTCCAAGCTTTCTTT.